One and the same sample provided the 29 T cell receptor beta chains below, sequenced in a study of T cell responses to AZD1222 COVID-19 vaccine. The repertoire was sequenced with immunoSEQ multiplex PCR; TCRdb's copy has only in-frame clones and lacks some. The sample comprises over 40,000 clones, over 80% of which are singletons, and 40% to 65% rests with the top ten. Sequencing used peripheral blood, obtained on day 0 of AZD1222 vaccination. These receptors originate from an adult in good health.

The chain has TRBV6-2 or TRBV6-3 and TRBJ1-2, with unresolved D. Germline-derived CDR1 and CDR2 are MNHEY and SVGEGT. The CDR3 totals 13 residues. Trimming cost V 0 bases and J 8 bases, with 10 bases left between them. CDR3 residues: CASSYSPGGGYTF. CDR3 sequence (DNA): TGTGCCAGCAGTTACTCTCCAGGCGGGGGCTACACCTTC.

Note on this clone: A much more abundant neighbour one base away suggests this may be a read error. V gene TRBV7-9 combines with J gene TRBJ2-2; unclear D gene. This CDR3 comprises 12 residues. Germline V CDR1 and CDR2: SEHNR, FQNEAQ (reference sequence). The CDR3 is CVSSLTRPELFF. The CDR3 DNA is TGTGTCAGCAGCCTAACGAGACCCGAGCTGTTTTTT.

The chain combines TRBV28 with TRBJ2-3; 10 bases are shared with TRBD1. After removal of 5 bases from V and 5 bases from J, the junction contained 13 bases not matched to a gene. The CDR3 length is 17 residues. Germline V gives CDR1 MDHEN, CDR2 SYDVKM. The CDR3 region is CASSTYLGQGVQDTQYF. In DNA, the CDR3 is TGTGCCAGCAGTACCTACCTCGGACAGGGGGTTCAAGATACGCAGTATTTT.

The chain links TRBV19 to TRBJ1-2, with D perhaps matching TRBD1 (6 bases). Trimming removed 5 bases from V and 3 bases from J, with 10 bases in between. This CDR3 has 13 residues. The germline CDR1 and CDR2 sequences are LNHDA and SQIVND (reference sequence). The CDR3 here is CASSVGQYYGYTF. The CDR3 DNA is TGTGCCAGTAGTGTCGGACAGTACTATGGCTACACCTTC.

V gene TRBV19 combines with J gene TRBJ2-2, with D uncertain. Trimming left V 4 bases short and J 1 base short, with 4 bases between. Germline CDR1 is LNHDA and CDR2 is SQIVND (reference sequence). This CDR3 has 13 residues. The CDR3 DNA reads TGTGCCAGTAGTAGCGAGAACACCGGGGAGCTGTTTTTT. Protein product: CASSSENTGELFF.

This chain uses TRBV6-5 with TRBJ2-7, with D perhaps matching TRBD1 or TRBD2 (5 bases each). From germline, CDR1 is MNHEY and CDR2 SVGAGI. The CDR3 covers 14 residues. V dropped 4 bases and J dropped 9 bases, with 19 bases sitting between them. The CDR3 region is CASSSVSGGKGQYF. Written as DNA, the CDR3 is TGTGCCAGCAGTTCGGTTAGTGGGGGAAAGGGGCAGTACTTC.

The genes are TRBV7-2 and TRBJ2-2; D is possibly TRBD1 (5 bases). In germline, CDR1 is SGHTA, CDR2 FQGNSA. The ends were cut back, 1 base at V and 7 bases at J, with 13 bases in the middle. There are 15 residues in the CDR3. CDR3 sequence: CASSLGGHLGGELFF. The CDR3 bases are TGTGCCAGCAGCTTAGGGGGCCATTTGGGCGGGGAGCTGTTTTTT.

In nucleotides, the CDR3 is TGTGCCAGCAGGCTCAGGGGCTCTGGGGCCAACGTCCTGACTTTC. This codes for CASRLRGSGANVLTF. This rearrangement joins TRBV27 to TRBJ2-6, with a possible D match to TRBD1 (6 bases). CDR1 is MNHEY and CDR2 is SMNVEV in the germline V gene (reference sequence). Trimming cost V 6 bases and J 0 bases, with 9 bases left between them. This CDR3 region has 15 residues.

The chain joins TRBV12-3 or TRBV12-4 to TRBJ2-7; perhaps TRBD2 as D (6 bases). V gave up 7 bases and J gave up 3 bases, with 10 bases separating them. The CDR3 loop spans 12 amino acids. The CDR3 region is CASNSDYYEQYF. CDR3 sequence (DNA): TGTGCCAGCAACTCGGACTACTACGAGCAGTACTTC.

This chain joins TRBV27 and TRBJ2-7, with D perhaps being TRBD1 or TRBD2 (6 bases each). Germline CDR1 MNHEY, CDR2 SMNVEV (reference sequence). This CDR3 is 14 amino acids long. Trimming shortened V by 6 bases and J by 3 bases, and 15 bases separated the two germline ends. CDR3 region: CASRLKGGGYEQYF. In DNA, the CDR3 is TGTGCCAGCAGACTCAAGGGGGGTGGCTACGAGCAGTACTTC.

The CDR3 is CASSLGPVDNEKLFF. Here the CDR3 DNA reads TGTGCCAGCAGTTTAGGGCCAGTTGATAATGAAAAACTGTTTTTT. The chain joins TRBV28 to TRBJ1-4; D unresolved. V gave up 2 bases and J gave up 4 bases, with 11 bases separating them. This CDR3 contains 15 residues. Germline assignment: CDR1 MDHEN and CDR2 SYDVKM.

CDR3 protein: CASSTGGGYTF. CDR3 coding DNA: TGTGCCAGCAGTACAGGAGGAGGCTACACCTTC. V and J are TRBV6-6 and TRBJ1-2; D is possibly TRBD1 (5 bases). V lost 5 bases, J lost 8 bases, and 9 bases lay in between. Germline values: CDR1 MNHNY, CDR2 SVGAGI (reference sequence). The CDR3 has 11 residues.

The chain has TRBV5-5 and TRBJ1-2, with no clear D. CDR3 length: 14 amino acids. Germline V gene data show CDR1 as SGHKS and CDR2 as YYEKEE (reference sequence). V was cut by 0 bases and J by 4 bases, with 10 bases left in between. CDR3 sequence (DNA): TGTGCCAGCAGCTTGGTTGCGGAGATCTATGGCTACACCTTC. Its translation: CASSLVAEIYGYTF.

The V call is TRBV9, the J call TRBJ1-2; D perhaps matches TRBD1 (6 bases). This CDR3 has 12 amino acids. Germline lookup yields CDR1 SGDLS and CDR2 YYNGEE. V was trimmed by 7 bases and J by 5 bases, leaving 12 bases between them. This chain's CDR3 is CASRKGVYGYTF. As DNA, the CDR3 is TGTGCCAGCCGCAAGGGGGTATATGGCTACACCTTC.

The V and J genes are TRBV6-6 and TRBJ1-1; D possibly corresponds to TRBD1 (6 bases). Trimming removed 5 bases from V and 2 bases from J, with 12 bases in between. The germline V gene encodes CDR1 MNHNY and CDR2 SVGAGI (reference sequence). This CDR3 contains 14 residues. The CDR3 DNA reads as TGTGCCAGCAGTGTAACGGACAGTAACACTGAAGCTTTCTTT. This encodes CASSVTDSNTEAFF.

J is TRBJ1-5 and V is TRBV28, with 12 bases matching TRBD1. The CDR3 is made up of 15 amino acids. Trimming cost V 6 bases and J 2 bases; bases outside gene matches: 2. The V gene's germline CDR1 is MDHEN and CDR2 SYDVKM. The CDR3 region is CASSGTGGRNQPQHF. CDR3 coding DNA: TGTGCCAGCAGCGGGACAGGGGGCCGCAATCAGCCCCAGCATTTT.

The chain couples TRBV19 to TRBJ1-2; TRBD1 matches 10 bases. The CDR3 loop spans 14 amino acids. Germline CDR1 reads LNHDA; CDR2 reads SQIVND (reference sequence). V dropped 0 bases and J dropped 7; count of bases not matched to a gene: 2. CDR3 in amino acids: CASSIDGTGAGYTF. The CDR3 bases are TGTGCCAGTAGTATAGATGGGACAGGGGCTGGCTACACCTTC.

The chain is built from TRBV7-2 and TRBJ2-3, with 8 bases aligning to TRBD2. The ends lost 4 bases at V and 5 bases at J; junction bases unmatched: 8. The length of the CDR3 is 15 residues. CDR1 is SGHTA, CDR2 FQGNSA, per germline. The CDR3 spells CASSSVGGAGDTQYF. In DNA, the CDR3 is TGTGCCAGCAGCTCAGTCGGGGGGGCTGGAGATACGCAGTATTTT.

The rearrangement links TRBV5-1 to TRBJ1-1; D is unclear. CDR1 and CDR2 (germline): SGHRS, YFSETQ. CDR3 size: 13 residues. Trimming shortened V by 3 bases and J by 2 bases, and 8 bases separated the two germline ends. CDR3 bases: TGCGCCAGCAGCTGGGGTCAAAACACTGAAGCTTTCTTT. This encodes CASSWGQNTEAFF.

The J gene is TRBJ1-3, the V gene TRBV6-6; D is ambiguous. V lost 5 bases to trimming and J lost 3 bases, with 11 bases between them. The CDR3 is 14 amino acids. From germline, CDR1 is MNHNY and CDR2 SVGAGI (reference sequence). CDR3 residues: CASSLTGLGNTIYF. CDR3 in DNA: TGTGCCAGCAGTCTCACGGGCCTTGGAAACACCATATATTTT.

The table lists this clone with a few counts. This chain links TRBV28 with TRBJ2-1; possible D gene TRBD2, 6 bases. Per the germline V gene, CDR1 is MDHEN and CDR2 is SYDVKM. V lost 8 bases, J lost 6 bases, and 11 bases lay in between. This CDR3 spans 12 amino acids. The CDR3 DNA sequence: TGTGCCAGCCGTTCGGGAGTCAATGAGCAGTTCTTC. The encoded protein is CASRSGVNEQFF.

This chain joins TRBV29-1 and TRBJ2-7; D is perhaps TRBD1 or TRBD2 (5 bases each). Trimming shortened V by 0 bases and J by 2 bases, and 20 bases separated the two germline ends. Germline CDR1 is SQVTM and CDR2 is ANQGSEA. The CDR3 loop spans 17 amino acids. CDR3 in DNA: TGCAGCGTTGAAGATGGGGAAGGGGAGAGGGGTACCTACGAGCAGTACTTC. It codes for CSVEDGEGERGTYEQYF.

The rearrangement uses TRBV7-9 and TRBJ2-6; 10 bases are shared with TRBD1. CDR1 is SEHNR, CDR2 FQNEAQ, per germline (reference sequence). The trim removed 5 bases at V and 0 bases at J, leaving 4 bases unmatched. The CDR3 sequence is 17 residues long. Here the CDR3 DNA reads TGTGCCAGCAGCGCCGGGACAGGGGACTCTGGGGCCAACGTCCTGACTTTC. This codes for CASSAGTGDSGANVLTF. Using reference TRBV7-9 and TRBJ2-6 for the parts outside the CDR3, the full variable domain is DTGVSQNPRHKITKRGQNVTFRCDPISEHNRLYWYRQTLGQGPEFLTYFQNEAQLEKSRLLSDRFSAERPKGSFSTLEIQRTEQGDSAMYLCASSAGTGDSGANVLTFGAGSRLTVL.

This clone was counted between two and nine times. V is TRBV7-2 and J is TRBJ2-7; D not resolved. Trimming took off 4 bases at V and 0 bases at J, with 4 bases between the two ends. This CDR3 is 12 amino acids long. Looked up from germline, CDR1 is SGHTA and CDR2 is FQGNSA. CDR3 DNA sequence: TGTGCCAGCAGCTCTAGCTCCTACGAGCAGTACTTC. Its protein is CASSSSSYEQYF. Full variable domain (outside the CDR3, taken from reference TRBV7-2 and TRBJ2-7): GAGVSQSPSNKVTEKGKDVELRCDPISGHTALYWYRQSLGQGLEFLIYFQGNSAPDKSGLPSDRFSAERTGGSVSTLTIQRTQQEDSAVYLCASSSSSYEQYFGPGTRLTVT.

The rearrangement links TRBV9 to TRBJ1-1; D remains ambiguous. Germline values: CDR1 SGDLS, CDR2 YYNGEE. The CDR3 loop spans 13 amino acids. V dropped 0 bases and J dropped 1 base, with 4 bases sitting between them. DNA for the CDR3: TGTGCCAGCAGCGTAGCGACGAACACTGAAGCTTTCTTT. Translation gives CASSVATNTEAFF.

The chain carries TRBV28 and TRBJ1-2; D not resolved. The V gene lost 3 bases and the J gene lost 5 bases, with 7 bases spanning the gap. Germline CDR1 and CDR2: MDHEN and SYDVKM. The CDR3 spans 12 residues. CDR3 coding DNA: TGTGCCAGCAGTTTCGGGCCATATGGCTACACCTTC. It specifies CASSFGPYGYTF.

This clone was seen once. The chain joins TRBV7-3 to TRBJ1-2, with D perhaps matching TRBD1 (6 bases). This CDR3 has 14 amino acids. The ends were cut back, 5 bases at V and 3 bases at J, with 13 bases in the middle. Germline CDR1 and CDR2: SGHTA and FQGTGA. CDR3 sequence reads: CASSTGHGDYGYTF. The CDR3 coding sequence is TGTGCCAGCAGCACGGGACACGGTGACTATGGCTACACCTTC.

The rearrangement links TRBV7-8 to TRBJ1-1; D possibly corresponds to TRBD1 (6 bases). Germline CDR1 and CDR2: SGHVS and FQNEAQ. The CDR3 is made up of 14 amino acids. With 3 bases removed from V and 5 bases from J, the gap between germline ends came to 13 bases. The CDR3 DNA is TGTGCCAGCAGCTTCGGACAGTGGGATACTGAAGCTTTCTTT. Its protein product is CASSFGQWDTEAFF.

The genes are TRBV12-3 or TRBV12-4 and TRBJ2-2; no reliable D call. V lost 6 bases to trimming and J lost 9 bases, with 11 bases between them. The CDR3 runs to 12 residues. In DNA, the CDR3 is TGTGCCAGCAGCCATGGAGAGAGGGAGCTGTTTTTT. This translates into CASSHGERELFF.